This T cell receptor beta chain was captured by sequencing in a study of blood T cells in healthy people across ages. Across the study: About one barcoded beta molecule per two T cells came from capture by template switching.

Germline assignment: CDR1 LGHDT and CDR2 YNNKEL (reference sequence). The CDR3 consists of 14 residues. V lost 3 bases and J lost 9; bases outside the gene matches: 6. In its sample, this clonotype was seen a few times. Sample-barcoded 5' priming and a J-beta primer mix drove a second PCR of roughly 6 to 12 cycles. TCRdb re-called the 5' RACE reads with MiXCR, one entry per CDR3 protein. This repertoire shows hundreds of thousands of distinct CDR3 sequences, just over 55% found once; its top ten account for around 25%. The sequence derives from a man in his forties in good health. V gene TRBV3-1 combines with J gene TRBJ2-1; TRBD2 agrees at 9 bases. The sequencing sample was made of blood. The CDR3 bases are TGTGCCAGCAGCCAGACGGGACTAGCAAGTGAGCAGTTCTTC. It codes for CASSQTGLASEQFF.